These 11 T cell receptor beta chains were all obtained from the same sample, sequenced in a study of CD8+CD57+ T cells in acquired aplastic anemia. An expansion of CD8+CD57+ cells by flow cytometry had been shown in patients chosen for sequencing. Genomic DNA acted as the template from which TCR beta VDJ combination and CDR3 sequence profiling were carried out. TCRdb redid the calling of the reads with MiXCR, one entry per CDR3 protein. The sample has just over 450,000 distinct CDR3 sequences, 25% to 40% seen once. The material sequenced was sorted CD4+, CD8+, or CD8+CD57+ T cells (not recorded which) from PBMCs. The receptors here all came from a human donor with aplastic anemia.

The genes are TRBV11-2 and TRBJ1-2, with 8 nucleotides matching TRBD1. Germline values: CDR1 SGHAT, CDR2 FQNNGV. The J segment lost 1 base and the V segment lost 1 base, leaving 14 bases of the junction unmatched. CDR3 size: 19 residues. The CDR3 bases are TGTGCCAGCAGCTTAGTCTTAGTGTTGGGACAGGCGCTTAACTATGGCTACACCTTC. Translated, it gives CASSLVLVLGQALNYGYTF.

Remarks on this clonotype: A read error may produce the germline difference seen at one junction end. This chain links TRBV3-1 with TRBJ1-2; D might be TRBD1 (6 bases). The CDR3 length is 14 residues. CDR1 is LGHDT and CDR2 is YNNKEL in the germline V gene (reference sequence). The chain's CDR3 is CASSQEGGHYGCTF. Written as DNA, the CDR3 is TGTGCCAGCAGCCAAGAGGGGGGGCATTATGGCTGCACCTTC.

V and J are TRBV25-1 and TRBJ1-5, with D possibly being TRBD1 (5 bases). There are 15 residues in the CDR3. Germline CDR1 is MGHDK and CDR2 is SYGVNS. Trimming stripped 1 base from V and 8 bases from J, with 15 bases between. CDR3 sequence: CASSESIGDSEPQHF. The DNA for the CDR3 is TGTGCCAGCAGTGAATCGATAGGGGATTCTGAGCCCCAGCATTTT. The variable domain in full, completed from reference TRBV25-1 and TRBJ1-5, reads EADIYQTPRYLVIGTGKKITLECSQTMGHDKMYWYQQDPGMELHLIHYSYGVNSTEKGDLSSESTVSRIRTEHFPLTLESARPSHTSQYLCASSESIGDSEPQHFGDGTRLSIL.

The gene calls are TRBV6-1 and TRBJ2-7, with D unresolved. The germline CDR1 and CDR2 sequences are MNHNS and SASEGT. V lost 2 bases, J lost 2 bases, and 7 bases lay in between. The length of the CDR3 is 13 residues. The CDR3 nucleotides read TGTGCCAGCAGTGAAAAGGCGGCCTACGAGCAGTACTTC. This sequence encodes CASSEKAAYEQYF.

This clonotype was seen more than once but under ten times. The CDR3 DNA follows: TGTGCCAGCAGCTTATATGAGGACACCACCTACGAGCAGTACTTC. As protein: CASSLYEDTTYEQYF. V gene TRBV7-9 combines with J gene TRBJ2-7; D is possibly TRBD1 (5 bases). V lost 2 bases and J lost 2, with 13 bases in between. Looked up from germline, CDR1 is SEHNR and CDR2 is FQNEAQ (reference sequence). The CDR3 consists of 15 residues.

This clonotype occurred many times. V is TRBV4-3 and J is TRBJ1-2; 8 positions match TRBD1. V shed 4 bases, J shed 3 bases, and the junction held 7 bases outside the gene matches. The CDR3 contains 15 residues. The V gene's germline CDR1 is LGHNA and CDR2 YSLEER. This CDR3 reads CASSLGQGDHYGYTF. In DNA, the CDR3 is TGCGCCAGCAGCCTCGGACAGGGTGATCACTATGGCTACACCTTC.

This clonotype has a count of ten or more. This chain joins TRBV24-1 and TRBJ2-5; TRBD1 matches 9 bases. V lost 3 bases and J lost 5; bases outside the gene matches: 9. The CDR3 is 16 amino acids. Germline CDR1 KGHDR, CDR2 SFDVKD. This CDR3 is CATSDGRQGVGETQYF. The CDR3 DNA sequence: TGTGCCACCAGTGATGGGCGACAGGGGGTGGGGGAGACCCAGTACTTC.

This clonotype was seen many times. The chain links TRBV20-1 to TRBJ1-6; TRBD1 matches 8 bases. Trimming removed 6 bases from V and 7 bases from J; junction bases left unmatched: 8. CDR3 length: 14 amino acids. Germline CDR1 and CDR2: DFQATT and SNEGSKA (reference sequence). The CDR3 loop is CSAGSDRENSPLHF. In nucleotides, the CDR3 is TGCAGTGCCGGGTCGGACAGGGAAAATTCACCCCTCCACTTT.

Only a few counts were recorded for this clonotype. J is TRBJ2-3 and V is TRBV5-1; perhaps TRBD2 as D (5 bases). Germline CDR1 is SGHRS and CDR2 is YFSETQ. This CDR3 has 15 amino acids. V shed 4 bases and J shed 3 bases, with 15 bases lying between them. CDR3 DNA: TGCGCCAGCAGCCAAGGGAGTTATAGGACAGATACGCAGTATTTT. Its translation is CASSQGSYRTDTQYF.

This clonotype was seen at least ten times. This sequence joins TRBV13 and TRBJ1-4; D gene uncertain. Germline V gene data show CDR1 as PRHDT and CDR2 as FYEKMQ (reference sequence). This CDR3 is 14 amino acids long. V was clipped by 5 bases and J by 8 bases, with 15 bases between them. The CDR3 here is CASSRTTAREKLFF. The CDR3 coding sequence is TGTGCCAGCAGCCGGACGACGGCGAGGGAAAAACTGTTTTTT.

V usage is TRBV2 and J usage is TRBJ2-3, with TRBD2 matching 11 bases. This CDR3 is 17 amino acids long. V dropped 3 bases and J dropped 3; count of bases not matched to a gene: 8. In germline, CDR1 is SNHLY, CDR2 FYNNEI. Here the CDR3 reads CASSDLVTSGMTDTQYF. The CDR3 DNA sequence: TGTGCCAGCAGTGATTTAGTGACTAGCGGGATGACAGATACGCAGTATTTT.